These T cell receptor beta chains were read from a single sample in a study of blood T cell repertoires in COVID-19. Data came from immunoSEQ multiplex PCR; TCRdb stores just in-frame clones and leaves some out. Among 60,000 to 65,000 clones listed, under 80% were seen once. Sequences were obtained from peripheral blood. The receptors derive from a human donor in a cohort sampled during active COVID-19. The CDR3 runs from the conserved cysteine through the conserved F or W.

TRBJ2-1,TRBV7-9,CASSLDGGVPYNEQFF
TRBJ1-4,TRBV7-6,CASSPSGGPSEKLFF
TRBJ1-1,TRBV24-1,CATRGGAGGTEAFF
TRBJ2-7,TRBV20-1,CSATRDEQYF
TRBJ2-4,TRBV27,CASSSPAGASKNIQYF
TRBJ2-7,TRBV11-2,CASSPIPRGYFYEQYF
TRBJ2-7,TRBV15,CATSTGTSLAAEQYF
TRBJ1-2,TRBV29-1,CSVGGQGFSGYTF
TRBJ2-7,TRBV6-5,CASSYSRTGVPYEQYF
TRBJ1-4,TRBV7-2,CASSLRQGADEKLFF
TRBJ2-5,TRBV18,CASSQDWPRETQYF
TRBJ2-1,TRBV4-2,CASSSRDRKHNEQFF
TRBJ1-1,TRBV2,CASTRGGGITEAFF
TRBJ2-2,TRBV5-4,CASSFRVLAGTGELFF
TRBJ1-1,TRBV27,CASSLSTGVRDTEAFF
TRBJ1-4,TRBV5-1,CASSLAGTGFEKLFF
TRBJ1-2,TRBV29-1,CSVDETGAVGGYTF
TRBJ2-5,TRBV4-3,CASSQDLGGETQYF
TRBJ1-5,TRBV6-5,CASMGANNQPQHF
TRBJ1-1,TRBV7-2,CASSLVGRGTGRNTEAFF
TRBJ2-1,TRBV15,CATSRASGGVNEQFF
TRBJ2-1,TRBV7-7,CASSLGLYNEQFF
TRBJ1-4,TRBV30,CAWRRDTYNEKLFF
TRBJ1-1,TRBV6-6,CASRKTGLNTEAFF
TRBJ1-3,TRBV21-1,CASSKGDRVGGNTIYF
TRBJ1-2,TRBV7-9,CASSLLTGDYGYTF
TRBJ1-1,TRBV7-8,CASRYRGGTEAFF
TRBJ2-7,TRBV7-9,CASSLGAAEQYF
TRBJ1-1,TRBV2,CASRGQVLNTEAFF
TRBJ2-7,TRBV9,CASSAGLAETYEQYF
TRBJ1-2,TRBV4-2,CASSRDPGLTSAGYTF
TRBJ1-1,TRBV6-2/TRBV6-3,CASSYSSQNTGMNTEAFF
TRBJ2-1,TRBV6-5,CASSYSRAERNEQFF
TRBJ1-6,TRBV19,CASSIREGAPLHF
TRBJ1-5,TRBV10-3,CAISPGGGNQPQHF
TRBJ1-2,TRBV2,CASRGTGISYGYTF
TRBJ2-2,TRBV28,CASTLGLLGGELFF
TRBJ2-5,TRBV28,CASRPGTSAGTQYF
TRBJ2-3,TRBV12-3/TRBV12-4,CASSGASTDTQYF
TRBJ2-7,TRBV9,CASSGGQGRVDEQYF
TRBJ2-3,TRBV27,CASTPQPGSTDTQYF
TRBJ2-2,TRBV6-5,CASRSRGAVTGELFF
TRBJ2-3,TRBV18,CASSPPRASGGANVDTQYF
TRBJ1-1,TRBV18,CASSPPVAPNTEAFF
TRBJ2-3,TRBV5-1,CASTRQGNTDTQYF
TRBJ2-3,TRBV6-6,CASTGTSGGPDTQYF
TRBJ2-5,TRBV10-3,CAITKDRAETQYF
TRBJ1-3,TRBV9,CASSVAGGYSGNTIYF
TRBJ2-7,TRBV3-1/TRBV3-2,CASSQTGQGRGRSSYEQYF
TRBJ2-5,TRBV10-2,CASSTGGETQYF
TRBJ2-1,TRBV27,CASSLSGGAYDEQFF